The clone carrying this T cell receptor beta chain was seen more than once but under ten times. Its matching antigen is unknown. TCRdb passed the RACE reads through MiXCR, listing each CDR3 protein once. The sample has around 69,000 distinct CDR3 sequences, roughly 8.5% seen once. The sample is drawn from a study of human T cells and chemical hapten exposure. Study context: Researchers reported sensitizing a roughly 2 cm by roughly 2 cm upper inner arm skin site with 2% DPC. Diphenylcyclopropenone doses were given weekly to the scalps of patients across the approximately 24-week study. Points from the study as a whole: In the PT1 data, expanded TCR counts showed a positive correlation with patch test score. The formation of large CDR3 similarity clusters by expanded TCRs significantly exceeded that of controls.

Time point in this sample: patch test 2, 6 weeks after DPC sensitization. The treatment is: therapeutic diphenylcyclopropenone sensitization with weekly scalp DPC. Germline CDR1 reads SNHLY; CDR2 reads FYNNEI. Trimming removed 4 bases from V and 4 bases from J; junction bases left unmatched: 11. The CDR3 runs 16 residues. This rearrangement joins TRBV2 to TRBJ1-2; TRBD1 matches 8 bases. This sequence was found in a woman aged 50 to 60 with alopecia areata. Some clones in this sample may be carry-over from other donors' samples. The sequences come from whole blood, collected in connection with sensitization to the hapten diphenylcyclopropenone (DPC). CDR3 sequence (DNA): TGTGCCAGCAGTGCTTCAAGAGACAGGGGTTCCTATGGCTACACCTTC. The encoded protein is CASSASRDRGSYGYTF.